This entry lists 30 T cell receptor beta chains sequenced from one sample in a study of T cells in narcolepsy. Sequenced by immunoSEQ multiplex PCR; TCRdb stores in-frame clones only, minus some. The sample shows 30,000 to 45,000 clones, approximately 85% of them seen only once. The source material was CD45RA- memory CD4+ T cells from PBMCs. The receptors were sampled from a human donor with narcolepsy.

This clone was seen a few times. This chain joins TRBV6-5 and TRBJ1-5, with D uncertain. CDR3 size: 14 residues. With 5 bases removed from V and 1 base from J, the gap between germline ends came to 9 bases. CDR1 and CDR2 (germline): MNHEY, SVGAGI. CDR3 bases: TGTGCCAGCAGTCACCCCGACAGCAATCAGCCCCAGCATTTT. Protein: CASSHPDSNQPQHF.

The chain links TRBV5-1 to TRBJ1-1; 7 bases agree with TRBD1. Trimming took 0 bases from V and 4 from J; bases not matched to a gene: 3. The length of the CDR3 is 14 residues. In germline, CDR1 is SGHRS, CDR2 YFSETQ. DNA of the CDR3: TGCGCCAGCAGCTTGGGGACAGGTTCCACTGAAGCTTTCTTT. Protein: CASSLGTGSTEAFF.

The V gene is TRBV7-2, the J gene TRBJ2-1, with D possibly TRBD2 on 6 matching bases. This CDR3 spans 15 amino acids. Germline CDR1 is SGHTA and CDR2 is FQGNSA. The V and J ends lost 5 bases and 10 bases respectively, with 21 bases between them. The CDR3, as DNA: TGTGCCAGCAGCCGCCGGGACTGGGGAATAATCGAGCAGTTCTTC. As protein: CASSRRDWGIIEQFF.

The rearrangement joins TRBV6-5 to TRBJ2-7; D perhaps matches TRBD2 (7 bases). The germline CDR1 and CDR2 sequences are MNHEY and SVGAGI. The CDR3 runs to 16 residues. The V end lost 0 bases, the J end lost 0 bases, and 12 bases lay between the germline ends. As DNA, the CDR3 is TGTGCCAGCAGTTACTCGGGCGGGGGCCCCTCCTACGAGCAGTACTTC. Its translation is CASSYSGGGPSYEQYF.

CDR3 sequence reads: CSGWIGGGYTF. Written as DNA, the CDR3 is TGCAGTGGGTGGATAGGGGGTGGCTACACCTTC. The chain has TRBV20-1 and TRBJ1-2; tentatively, D is TRBD1 (6 bases). The V end lost 7 bases, the J end lost 7 bases, and 13 bases lay between the germline ends. Germline V gene data show CDR1 as DFQATT and CDR2 as SNEGSKA (reference sequence). The CDR3 runs 11 residues.

This clone occurred once. The chain recombines TRBV4-2 with TRBJ1-1; D call uncertain. Germline CDR1 LGHNA, CDR2 YNFKEQ. CDR3 size: 13 residues. Trimming removed 0 bases from V and 4 bases from J, with 6 bases in between. This CDR3 reads CASSQDSATEAFF. The CDR3 DNA reads TGTGCCAGCAGCCAAGATTCGGCCACTGAAGCTTTCTTT.

The rearrangement joins TRBV10-1 to TRBJ2-3; D might be TRBD1 (6 bases). The V end was cut by 6 bases, the J end by 6 bases, with 13 bases between. The CDR3 consists of 13 residues. Germline V CDR1 and CDR2: WNHNN, SYGVQD (reference sequence). The CDR3 nucleotides read TGCGCCAGCAGCCTACAGGGAAGGGATACGCAGTATTTT. It codes for CASSLQGRDTQYF.

This CDR3 reads CASSVQPGAGANTGELFF. CDR3 in DNA: TGTGCCAGCAGCGTACAGCCTGGAGCGGGGGCCAACACCGGGGAGCTGTTTTTT. The chain combines TRBV9 with TRBJ2-2, with 8 bases identical to TRBD2. V gave up 1 base and J gave up 2 bases; unmatched junction bases: 10. Per germline, CDR1 SGDLS and CDR2 YYNGEE. The CDR3 is made up of 18 amino acids.

In the case of this clone: This same CDR3 is encoded by further DNA sequences in the sample. CDR3 DNA: TGCGCCAGCAGCTCTAGCACAGATACGCAGTATTTT. Translated, it gives CASSSSTDTQYF. The genes are TRBV5-1 and TRBJ2-3, with no clear D. The germline V and J ends were trimmed by 3 bases and 0 bases, with 2 bases remaining between them. Germline CDR1 reads SGHRS; CDR2 reads YFSETQ. This CDR3 comprises 12 residues.

This chain connects TRBV9 to TRBJ1-6; 8 positions agree with TRBD1. The germline V gene encodes CDR1 SGDLS and CDR2 YYNGEE. CDR3 size: 13 residues. The trim removed 6 bases at V and 9 bases at J, leaving 5 bases unmatched. Here the CDR3 reads CASTSRGPSPLHF. CDR3 in DNA: TGTGCCAGCACATCCAGGGGGCCTTCACCCCTCCACTTT.

V gene TRBV7-2 combines with J gene TRBJ1-4; TRBD1 might be the D (5 bases). Germline assignment: CDR1 SGHTA and CDR2 FQGNSA. V lost 2 bases and J 8 bases, leaving 12 bases between the germline ends. The CDR3 length is 14 residues. The CDR3: CASSLLGVAEKLFF. The CDR3 DNA reads TGTGCCAGCAGCTTATTGGGGGTGGCGGAAAAACTGTTTTTT.

The chain combines TRBV6-1 with TRBJ1-5, with TRBD1 identical over 7 bases. Unmatched junction bases numbered 9, after V lost 7 bases and J lost 6 bases. Germline V gene lookup returns CDR1 MNHNS and CDR2 SASEGT. This CDR3 spans 14 amino acids. CDR3 DNA sequence: TGTGCCAGCAACCCGGGGAGGGGGCTTCAGCCCCAGCATTTT. It encodes CASNPGRGLQPQHF.

This clone was seen only a few times. The chain recombines TRBV19 with TRBJ1-4; TRBD1 matches at 10 bases. CDR1 and CDR2 from the germline V gene are LNHDA and SQIVND (reference sequence). The CDR3 has 13 residues. V gave up 7 bases and J gave up 7 bases; unmatched junction bases: 3. DNA of the CDR3: TGTGCCAGTAATGACAGGGGGCTTGAAAAACTGTTTTTT. Translating gives CASNDRGLEKLFF.

The V and J genes are TRBV6-1 and TRBJ2-7, with 7 bases that match TRBD2. The length of the CDR3 is 14 residues. The V gene end was trimmed by 4 bases and the J gene end by 6 bases; junction bases not matched to a gene: 9. CDR1 is MNHNS and CDR2 is SASEGT in the germline V gene. CDR3 coding DNA: TGTGCCAGCAGTGGGGTGGGAGGGGCGGGCGAGCAGTACTTC. This encodes CASSGVGGAGEQYF.

The V gene is TRBV7-9, the J gene TRBJ1-3; the D gene is possibly TRBD1 (5 bases). V dropped 5 bases and J dropped 4 bases, with 15 bases sitting between them. CDR1 is SEHNR, CDR2 FQNEAQ, per germline (reference sequence). The CDR3 totals 15 residues. CDR3: CASSDPGRKGNTIYF. The CDR3 nucleotides are TGTGCCAGCAGCGATCCGGGACGCAAAGGAAACACCATATATTTT.

The chain combines TRBV16 with TRBJ1-5; 7 nucleotides align to TRBD1. The V gene end was trimmed by 4 bases and the J gene end by 7 bases; junction bases not matched to a gene: 4. Germline lookup yields CDR1 KGHSY and CDR2 FQNENV. This CDR3 has 13 amino acids. This CDR3 reads CASSLGGGQPQHF. CDR3 bases: TGTGCCAGCAGCCTCGGAGGGGGCCAGCCCCAGCATTTT.

The chain uses TRBV4-3 and TRBJ2-7, with 12 nucleotides matching TRBD2. V lost 0 bases to trimming and J lost 3 bases; unmatched junction nucleotides: 6. This CDR3 is 17 amino acids long. Germline V gene lookup returns CDR1 LGHNA and CDR2 YSLEER. Here the CDR3 reads CASSQDSSGGEYYEQYF. The CDR3 DNA is TGCGCCAGCAGCCAAGATTCTAGCGGGGGGGAATACTACGAGCAGTACTTC.

The chain recombines TRBV5-4 with TRBJ2-1; TRBD2 aligns across 10 bases. This CDR3 is built from 12 residues. After removal of 4 bases from V and 14 bases from J, the junction contained 6 bases not matched to a gene. Per germline, CDR1 SGHNT and CDR2 YYREEE (reference sequence). CDR3 amino acids: CASSRTSGEEFF. The CDR3 DNA sequence: TGTGCCAGCAGCCGGACTAGCGGAGAGGAGTTCTTC.

This clone is a singleton in its sample. This chain joins TRBV2 and TRBJ2-1, with TRBD2 matching 12 bases. The CDR3 covers 11 residues. The germline V gene has CDR1 SNHLY and CDR2 FYNNEI. The junction had 4 bases not matched to a gene; V was cut back by 7 bases and J by 15 bases. The CDR3 nucleotides read TGTGCCAGCATGCTAGCGGGGGGGCTGTTCTTC. It specifies CASMLAGGLFF.

The V and J genes are TRBV30 and TRBJ2-4; D is ambiguous. The CDR3 extends over 15 amino acids. V shed 0 bases and J shed 0 bases, with 9 bases lying between them. CDR1 GTSNPN and CDR2 SVGIG come from the germline V gene (reference sequence). Here the CDR3 reads CAWSVGSLAKNIQYF. CDR3 nucleotides: TGTGCCTGGAGTGTTGGGTCTCTAGCCAAAAACATTCAGTACTTC.

The chain carries TRBV7-3 and TRBJ1-1; unclear D gene. V shed 5 bases and J shed 0 bases, with 7 bases lying between them. Germline lookup yields CDR1 SGHTA and CDR2 FQGTGA. The CDR3 loop spans 13 amino acids. CDR3 loop: CASSPTVNTEAFF. The CDR3 region has the DNA TGTGCCAGCAGCCCCACGGTGAACACTGAAGCTTTCTTT.

This clone was found a few times. The rearrangement joins TRBV6-5 to TRBJ1-6; perhaps TRBD1 as D (5 bases). The CDR3 runs to 15 residues. Germline-derived CDR1 and CDR2 are MNHEY and SVGAGI. V lost 9 bases and J 0 bases, leaving 12 bases between the germline ends. In nucleotides, the CDR3 is TGTGCCAGTTGGGACGGGAGCTCCTATAATTCACCCCTCCACTTT. It yields the protein CASWDGSSYNSPLHF.

V is TRBV19 and J is TRBJ2-1, with D tentatively TRBD1 or TRBD2 (5 bases each). Germline-derived CDR1 and CDR2 are LNHDA and SQIVND (reference sequence). The ends were cut back, 3 bases at V and 0 bases at J, with 9 bases in the middle. The CDR3 covers 15 residues. The CDR3 reads CASSMGPYSYNEQFF. Written as DNA, the CDR3 is TGTGCCAGTAGTATGGGACCGTACTCCTACAATGAGCAGTTCTTC.

Points on this clone: One junction end does not reproduce the germline sequence, and a read error may be involved. J is TRBJ2-3 and V is TRBV7-7, with D maybe TRBD2 (5 bases). From germline, CDR1 is SSHAT and CDR2 FNYEAQ (reference sequence). CDR3 length: 16 residues. CDR3 DNA sequence: TGTGCTAGCAGCTCGCAGCGGACCACATGCACAGATACGCAGTATTTT. It encodes CASSSQRTTCTDTQYF.

The V gene is TRBV5-1, the J gene TRBJ2-5; D could derive from TRBD1 or TRBD2 (5 bases each). CDR1 and CDR2 from the germline V gene are SGHRS and YFSETQ. The CDR3 is 15 residues long. V dropped 4 bases and J dropped 3 bases, with 16 bases sitting between them. The CDR3 protein is CASSGEGRIEETQYF. The CDR3 DNA follows: TGCGCCAGCAGCGGAGAGGGACGGATAGAAGAGACCCAGTACTTC. Filled out from reference TRBV5-1 and TRBJ2-5, the complete variable domain reads KAGVTQTPRYLIKTRGQQVTLSCSPISGHRSVSWYQQTPGQGLQFLFEYFSETQRNKGNFPGRFSGRQFSNSRSEMNVSTLELGDSALYLCASSGEGRIEETQYFGPGTRLLVL.

Regarding this clone: Given the absence of the conserved phenylalanine or tryptophan at the CDR3 end, a read error is likely. The chain employs TRBV5-1 and TRBJ2-7, with D possibly being TRBD1 or TRBD2 (7 bases each). The germline gives CDR1 SGHRS, CDR2 YFSETQ. This CDR3 is 15 amino acids long. Trimming removed 3 bases at V and 1 base at J, with 14 bases between. The CDR3 here is CASSSRQGLSYEQYL. CDR3 in DNA: TGCGCCAGCAGCTCAAGACAGGGACTATCCTACGAGCAGTACCTC.

This rearrangement joins TRBV2 to TRBJ1-5; 8 bases map to TRBD1. Germline CDR1 reads SNHLY; CDR2 reads FYNNEI. V dropped 7 bases and J dropped 4; count of bases not matched to a gene: 9. The CDR3 has 15 residues. The CDR3, as DNA: TGTGCCAGCACCACGGACAGGGAGGCAAATCAGCCCCAGCATTTT. This encodes CASTTDREANQPQHF.

The chain combines TRBV5-1 with TRBJ2-2, with 7 bases identical to TRBD1. The CDR3 is 14 amino acids. J was trimmed by 5 bases and V by 6 bases; bases with no gene match: 7. Germline values: CDR1 SGHRS, CDR2 YFSETQ. The CDR3 here is CASKSQGKTGELFF. The CDR3 DNA sequence: TGCGCCAGCAAATCACAGGGGAAAACCGGGGAGCTGTTTTTT. Based on the CDR3 plus reference TRBV5-1 and TRBJ2-2, the full variable domain is KAGVTQTPRYLIKTRGQQVTLSCSPISGHRSVSWYQQTPGQGLQFLFEYFSETQRNKGNFPGRFSGRQFSNSRSEMNVSTLELGDSALYLCASKSQGKTGELFFGEGSRLTVL.

The gene calls are TRBV7-8 and TRBJ2-5; 9 bases fit TRBD1. The germline V gene encodes CDR1 SGHVS and CDR2 FQNEAQ. The CDR3 covers 14 residues. V gave up 5 bases and J gave up 5 bases; unmatched junction bases: 6. In DNA, the CDR3 is TGTGCCAGCAGCATAGGACAGGGGAGGGAGACCCAGTACTTC. Encoded protein: CASSIGQGRETQYF.

The CDR3 DNA reads as TGTGCCAGCAGCGTAGAGACGGGGGGTTTCCAAGAGACCCAGTACTTC. It translates to CASSVETGGFQETQYF. V and J are TRBV9 and TRBJ2-5; TRBD2 matches at 7 bases. Germline loops: CDR1 SGDLS, CDR2 YYNGEE. V lost 0 bases to trimming and J lost 1 base; unmatched junction nucleotides: 6. This CDR3 has 16 residues.